Listed below are T cell receptor beta chains from one sample, sequenced in a study of CD8+ T cells in alopecia areata. Measured with immunoSEQ multiplex PCR; TCRdb has only the in-frame clones, and not every one. The data show about 110,000 clones, approximately 61% seen once. Material: NKG2D-low CD8+ T cells sorted from blood. The receptors here all came from a human donor with alopecia areata. Each CDR3 is given with its conserved first and last residue. A row's size may be missing; if present it is once, few, many or a size class.

j_call v_call clone_size cdr3_aa
TRBJ2-5 TRBV27 - CASSSLTGSREGTQYF
TRBJ1-5 TRBV27 - CASRRGAGAQPQHF
TRBJ2-1 TRBV27 few CASSLLAGGYNEQFF
TRBJ1-2 TRBV9 - CASTGQGYGYTF
TRBJ2-3 TRBV6-5 - CASSYRNDGDTQYF
TRBJ2-1 TRBV5-6 few CASSFSGLGEQFF
TRBJ2-1 TRBV30 - CAWTKGTGRNEQFF
TRBJ2-7 TRBV19 - CASSMGAFEQYF
TRBJ2-3 TRBV29-1 few CSAPGLAGITDTQYF
TRBJ2-7 TRBV7-6 few CASSQDSPVEQYF
TRBJ1-4 TRBV2 - CASSGGTGNEKLFF
TRBJ2-7 TRBV28 - CASSTTTTGTASSSNTEQYF
TRBJ2-5 TRBV5-6 - CASSLAGGADWTQYF
TRBJ2-1 TRBV28 few CASSLYDREKVDEQFF
TRBJ2-1 TRBV7-9 - CASRLAWGHNEQFF
TRBJ2-4 TRBV28 - CASRGDRQGAVKNIQYF
TRBJ2-3 TRBV28 - CASRSGLAGRESKDTQYF
TRBJ2-1 TRBV19 few CASSRPSWGERVPYNEQFF
TRBJ2-3 TRBV5-4 - CASSDPGLLTDTQYF
TRBJ2-7 TRBV7-9 - CASSWASAYEQYF
TRBJ1-2 TRBV4-1 - CASSQVWQANYGYTF
TRBJ2-7 TRBV13 - CASSLAEREGPYEQYF
TRBJ2-1 TRBV11-3 few CASSLEWGPSNEQFF
TRBJ1-2 TRBV28 once CASSFVRGPPGYTF
TRBJ2-1 TRBV9 many CASSDPGQGDEQFF
TRBJ2-7 TRBV7-9 few CASSAGTGGYYEQYF
TRBJ1-3 TRBV10-3 - CATGQANTIYF
TRBJ2-7 TRBV6-5 once CASSYSRGLGSEQYF
TRBJ2-7 TRBV5-4 once CASSLPGGPGQPKSSYEQYF
TRBJ2-1 TRBV28 - CASSFGYNEQFF
TRBJ2-5 TRBV27 - CASWASGETQYF
TRBJ2-1 TRBV27 - CASSPQGSSYNEQFF
TRBJ2-5 TRBV7-9 - CASSLPSGRGETQYF
TRBJ2-2 TRBV9 few CASSVHLSGLNTGELFF
TRBJ2-3 TRBV7-9 few CASIESGTATSTDTQYF
TRBJ2-1 TRBV29-1 - CSVGTGLDSYNEQFF
TRBJ2-3 TRBV2 - CATGSPDTQYF
TRBJ1-5 TRBV7-8 few CASSLDLISDNQPQHF
TRBJ2-2 TRBV2 few CASSFYAFQAGELFF
TRBJ1-1 TRBV25-1 - CASSELGEEDTEAFF
TRBJ2-7 TRBV27 - CASSPTEGLYEQYF
TRBJ2-2 TRBV28 - CASSRDPDENTGELFF
TRBJ2-3 TRBV29-1 few CSVPGTTSTDTQYF
TRBJ2-1 TRBV14 - CASSPGGAYNEQFF
TRBJ2-3 TRBV13 once CASSVGTDTQYF
TRBJ2-1 TRBV7-2 - CASSPTSGIINEQFF
TRBJ2-7 TRBV4-2 - CASSQGATGPYEQYF
TRBJ2-6 TRBV7-8 - CASSKSRGPGANVLTF
TRBJ1-5 TRBV30 - CAWSAGLNNQPQHF
TRBJ1-4 TRBV5-8 - CASSLEGQANEKLFF
TRBJ2-1 TRBV19 - CASSPSTGEQFF
TRBJ2-7 TRBV20-1 - CSFMGTSGLYF
TRBJ2-7 TRBV7-8 - CASSDGSYEQYF
TRBJ1-1 TRBV4-1 few CASSQGTGGKAFF
TRBJ2-7 TRBV19 many CASSITGTYEQYF
TRBJ2-7 TRBV28 - CASSFIGLANYEQYF
TRBJ2-2 TRBV13 - CASSDSGGRYTGELFF
- TRBV27 - CASRDQTVSYEQYF
TRBJ1-2 TRBV5-1 - CASTSEGGYGYTF